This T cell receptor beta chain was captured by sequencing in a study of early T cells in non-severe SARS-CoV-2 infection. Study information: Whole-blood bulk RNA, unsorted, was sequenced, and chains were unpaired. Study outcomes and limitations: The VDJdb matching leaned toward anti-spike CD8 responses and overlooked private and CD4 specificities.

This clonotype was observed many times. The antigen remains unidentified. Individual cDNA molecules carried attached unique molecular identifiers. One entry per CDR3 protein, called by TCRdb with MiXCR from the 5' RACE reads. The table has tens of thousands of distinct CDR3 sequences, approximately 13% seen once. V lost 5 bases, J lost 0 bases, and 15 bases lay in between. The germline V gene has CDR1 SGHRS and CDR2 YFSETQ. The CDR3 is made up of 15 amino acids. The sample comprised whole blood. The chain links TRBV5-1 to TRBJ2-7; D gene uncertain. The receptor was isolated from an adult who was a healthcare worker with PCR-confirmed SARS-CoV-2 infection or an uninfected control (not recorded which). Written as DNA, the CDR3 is TGCGCCAGCAGGGGTTGGCTTACAAACTCCTACGAGCAGTACTTC. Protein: CASRGWLTNSYEQYF.